Following are 4 T cell receptor beta chains from one sample sequenced in a study of T cell responses to AZD1222 COVID-19 vaccine. This table comes from immunoSEQ multiplex PCR, and its TCRdb copy is limited to in-frame clones, with some not included. The table has about 89,000 clones, around 83% seen once. The sequencing used peripheral blood, collected 28 days after the second AZD1222 dose. The receptors here all came from an adult who received the AZD1222 COVID-19 vaccine.

This chain uses TRBV2 with TRBJ1-5; possibly TRBD1 for D (5 bases). Trimming removed 4 bases from V and 7 bases from J, with 11 bases in between. This CDR3 region has 13 residues. Germline V lookup: CDR1 SNHLY, CDR2 FYNNEI. As DNA, the CDR3 is TGTGCCAGCAGTGGCCGGGAGGGGCAGCCCCAGCATTTT. Amino acids: CASSGREGQPQHF.

The chain has TRBV15 and TRBJ2-7, with unresolved D. The CDR3 has 17 amino acids. Looked up from germline, CDR1 is LNHNV and CDR2 is YYDKDF (reference sequence). Deletions cut 5 bases from V and 0 bases from J, with 20 bases between. In nucleotides, the CDR3 is TGTGCCACCAGCCCGTCGCGGCTGACGGATGGCTCCTACGAGCAGTACTTC. The encoded protein is CATSPSRLTDGSYEQYF.

Note on this clone: The sample contains more than one DNA sequence encoding this CDR3. The chain employs TRBV9 and TRBJ2-2; 9 positions match TRBD2. V shed 0 bases and J 4 bases; nucleotides not matched to a gene: 4. The V gene's germline CDR1 is SGDLS and CDR2 YYNGEE. This CDR3 comprises 16 residues. Written as DNA, the CDR3 is TGTGCCAGCAGCGTAGGTCTAGCGGGACGCACCGGGGAGCTGTTTTTT. It translates to CASSVGLAGRTGELFF. The full variable domain, in which reference TRBV9 and TRBJ2-2 provide the parts outside the CDR3, is DSGVTQTPKHLITATGQRVTLRCSPRSGDLSVYWYQQSLDQGLQFLIQYYNGEERAKGNILERFSAQQFPDLHSELNLSSLELGDSALYFCASSVGLAGRTGELFFGEGSRLTVL.

V usage is TRBV14 and J usage is TRBJ2-4; 10 bases fit TRBD2. Per germline, CDR1 SGHDN and CDR2 FVKESK. J gave up 0 bases and V 4 bases, and 3 bases lay outside the gene matches. The CDR3 has 16 amino acids. The CDR3 sequence: CASSPRTSGAKNIQYF. The CDR3 DNA sequence: TGTGCCAGCAGCCCTCGGACTAGCGGAGCCAAAAACATTCAGTACTTC.